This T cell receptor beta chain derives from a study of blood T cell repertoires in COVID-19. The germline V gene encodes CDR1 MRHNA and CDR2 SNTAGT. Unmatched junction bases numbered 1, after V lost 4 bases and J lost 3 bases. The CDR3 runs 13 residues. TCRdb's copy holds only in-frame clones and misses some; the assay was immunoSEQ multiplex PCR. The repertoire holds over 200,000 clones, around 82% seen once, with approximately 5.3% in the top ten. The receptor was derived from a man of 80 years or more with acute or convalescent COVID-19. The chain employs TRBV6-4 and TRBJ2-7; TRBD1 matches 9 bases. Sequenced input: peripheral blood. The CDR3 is CASSGQGDYEQYF. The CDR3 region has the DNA TGTGCCAGCAGTGGACAGGGGGACTACGAGCAGTACTTC.